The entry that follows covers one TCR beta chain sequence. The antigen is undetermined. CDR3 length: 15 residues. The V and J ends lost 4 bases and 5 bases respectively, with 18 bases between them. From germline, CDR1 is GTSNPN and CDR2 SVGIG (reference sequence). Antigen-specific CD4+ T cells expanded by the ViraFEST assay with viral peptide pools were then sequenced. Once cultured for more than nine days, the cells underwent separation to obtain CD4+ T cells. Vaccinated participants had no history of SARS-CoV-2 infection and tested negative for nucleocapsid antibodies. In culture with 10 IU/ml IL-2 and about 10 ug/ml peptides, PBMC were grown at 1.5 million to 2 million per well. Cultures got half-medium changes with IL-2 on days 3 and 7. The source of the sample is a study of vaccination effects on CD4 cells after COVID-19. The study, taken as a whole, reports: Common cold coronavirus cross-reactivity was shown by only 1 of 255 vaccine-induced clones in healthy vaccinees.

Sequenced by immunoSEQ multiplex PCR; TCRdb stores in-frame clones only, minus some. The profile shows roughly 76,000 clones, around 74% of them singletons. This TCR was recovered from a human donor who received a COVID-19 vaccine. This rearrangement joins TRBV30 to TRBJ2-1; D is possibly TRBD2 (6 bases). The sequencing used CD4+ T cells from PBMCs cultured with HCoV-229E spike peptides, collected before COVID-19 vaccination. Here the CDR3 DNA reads TGTGCCTGGACGAAGGGACTTGGAACGAACAATGAGCAGTTCTTC. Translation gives CAWTKGLGTNNEQFF.